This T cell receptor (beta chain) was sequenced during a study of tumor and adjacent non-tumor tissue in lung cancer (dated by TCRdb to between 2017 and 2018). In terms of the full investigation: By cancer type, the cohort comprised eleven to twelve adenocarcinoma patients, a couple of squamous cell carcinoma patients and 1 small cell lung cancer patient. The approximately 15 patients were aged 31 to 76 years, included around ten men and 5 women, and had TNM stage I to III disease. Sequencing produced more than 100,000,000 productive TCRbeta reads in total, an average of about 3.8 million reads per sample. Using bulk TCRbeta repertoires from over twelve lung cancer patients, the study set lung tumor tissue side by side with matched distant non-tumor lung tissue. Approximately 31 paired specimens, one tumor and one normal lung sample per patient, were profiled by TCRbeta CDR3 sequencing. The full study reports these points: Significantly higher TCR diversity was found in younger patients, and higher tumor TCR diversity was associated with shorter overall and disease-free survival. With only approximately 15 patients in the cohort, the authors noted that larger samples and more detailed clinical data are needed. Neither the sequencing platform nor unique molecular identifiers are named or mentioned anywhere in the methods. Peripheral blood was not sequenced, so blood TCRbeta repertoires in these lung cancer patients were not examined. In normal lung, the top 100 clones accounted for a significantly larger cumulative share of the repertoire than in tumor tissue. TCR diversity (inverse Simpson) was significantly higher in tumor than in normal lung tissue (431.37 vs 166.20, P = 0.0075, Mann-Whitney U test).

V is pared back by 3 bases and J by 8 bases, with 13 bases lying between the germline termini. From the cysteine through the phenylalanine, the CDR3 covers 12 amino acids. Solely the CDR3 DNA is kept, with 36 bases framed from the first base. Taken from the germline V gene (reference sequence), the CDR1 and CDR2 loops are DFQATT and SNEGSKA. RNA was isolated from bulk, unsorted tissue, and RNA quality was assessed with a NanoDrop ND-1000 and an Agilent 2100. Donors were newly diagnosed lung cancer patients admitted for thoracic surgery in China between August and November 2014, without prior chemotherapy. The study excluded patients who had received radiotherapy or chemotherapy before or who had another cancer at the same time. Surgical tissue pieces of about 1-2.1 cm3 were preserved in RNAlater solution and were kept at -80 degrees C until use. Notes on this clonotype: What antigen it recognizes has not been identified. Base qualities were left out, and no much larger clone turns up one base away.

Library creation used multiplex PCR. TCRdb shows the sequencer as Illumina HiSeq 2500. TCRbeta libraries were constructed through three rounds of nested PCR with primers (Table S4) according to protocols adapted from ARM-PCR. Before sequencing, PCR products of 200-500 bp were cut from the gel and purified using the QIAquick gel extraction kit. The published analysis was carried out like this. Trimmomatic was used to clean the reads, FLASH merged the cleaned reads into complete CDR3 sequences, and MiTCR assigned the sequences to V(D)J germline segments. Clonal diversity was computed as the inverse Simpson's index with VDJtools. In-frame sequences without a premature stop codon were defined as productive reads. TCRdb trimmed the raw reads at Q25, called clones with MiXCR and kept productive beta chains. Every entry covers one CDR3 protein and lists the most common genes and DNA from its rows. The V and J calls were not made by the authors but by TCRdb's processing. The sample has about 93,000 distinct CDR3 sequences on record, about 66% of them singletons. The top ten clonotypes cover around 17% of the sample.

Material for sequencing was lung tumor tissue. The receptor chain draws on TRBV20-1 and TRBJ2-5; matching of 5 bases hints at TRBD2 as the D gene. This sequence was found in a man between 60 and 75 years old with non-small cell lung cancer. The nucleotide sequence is TGCAGTGCTAGCGTGAGGGTAGATACCCAGTACTTC. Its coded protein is CSASVRVDTQYF.